The sequence of this TCR beta chain was determined in a study of spatial heterogeneity in lung cancer (dated by TCRdb to 2018 to 2020). Study-wide context: The donors were 65 to 85 patients from the lung TRACERx cohort who had early-stage, untreated non-small cell lung cancer. TCR alpha and beta repertoires were quantitatively compared across multiple tumor regions, matched nontumor lung and blood in non-small cell lung cancer. At surgery, hundreds of tumor regions, roughly 63 matched nontumor lung samples and about 56 PBMC samples were TCR-sequenced for both alpha and beta chains. TCR repertoire features were related to nonsynonymous mutation counts determined by whole-exome sequencing of tumor tissue. Follow-up PBMC samples were sequenced whenever the samples were available, and the median time to follow-up was approximately 24 months after resection. In the raw uncorrected reads, each unique combination of TCR and UMI appeared more than ten times on average. Beta-chain transcripts were consistently detected in greater numbers than alpha-chain transcripts, which likely reflects a higher abundance of beta-chain transcripts.

Study-level results and caveats: Comparisons of baseline and follow-up blood repertoires included only approximately 14 patients. Ubiquitous expanded tumor TCRs were found in blood more often at tumor resection than at routine follow-up. Additional single-cell paired TCR alpha and beta sequencing was considered necessary to confirm, at a functional level, the hypothesis that regional TCRs recognize regional mutations.

Ten or more counts support this clonotype. The clone's antigen remains unknown. The input lacks base qualities; no much larger clone sits a single base away. Cut back by 7 bases and 2 bases, the V and J ends lie 15 bases apart. Reading from cysteine to phenylalanine, the CDR3 counts 15 amino acids. Only the CDR3 region is kept as DNA, spanning 45 bases read in frame from base 1. CDR1 and CDR2, looked up from the germline V gene, are SNHLY and FYNNEI. The method behind the library was 5' RACE. Sequencing instrument: NextSeq 500. To allow correction of PCR and sequencing errors, the TCR library protocol tagged every TCR cDNA molecule with a unique molecular identifier. In the paper's pipeline: Decombinator tools were used for TCR identification, UMI-based error correction and CDR3 extraction. TCRs above a frequency of 2 per 1,000, corresponding to the top 1% of the tumor frequency distribution, were defined as expanded. Each repertoire was subsampled 100 times to 5,000 TCRs, after which Renyi diversity was computed with the R vegan package. CDR3 similarity networks were built from amino acid triplet string-kernel similarity, with CDR3s being connected when pairwise similarity was above 0.82. TCRdb trimmed public reads at Q25 via fastp, called clones via MiXCR and kept in-frame beta chains. Each entry merges the rows of one CDR3 protein and shows their most common DNA and genes. The V and J calls reflect TCRdb's pipeline rather than the authors' work. This sample holds roughly 120,000 distinct CDR3 sequences; 11% were observed only once. The ten largest clones represent roughly 26% of the sample.

The sample's time point label is to be understood as: blood at routine non-recurrence follow-up after resection. For TCR sequencing, whole RNA was extracted from tumor and nontumor lung tissue, or from cryopreserved PBMC samples, and no cell sorting was done. A patient was chosen for TCR sequencing only when enough RNA was available from at least two tumor regions. Sequencing was performed on PBMCs, taken at follow-up. This receptor was identified in a female donor with early-stage non-small cell lung cancer. The chain couples TRBV2 to TRBJ1-5; no D gene can be assigned with confidence. Here the CDR3 is given as CASKDGPRGNQPQHF. At the DNA level, the sequence is TGTGCCAGCAAGGACGGCCCGAGGGGCAATCAGCCCCAGCATTTT.